This TCR beta chain is from a study of radiotherapy plus CTLA-4 blockade in lung cancer. Those with chemo-refractory metastatic non-small-cell lung cancer were treated with focal radiation combined with CTLA-4 blockade using ipilimumab. Method: immunoSEQ multiplex PCR; TCRdb's copy keeps in-frame clones and lacks some. The data hold about 95,000 clones, with 83% observed a single time. Deletions cut 1 base from V and 4 bases from J, with 5 bases between. Per germline, CDR1 LNHDA and CDR2 SQIVND (reference sequence). This CDR3 has 13 residues. The TCR originated in a human donor with non-small cell lung cancer who had stable disease on radiotherapy plus ipilimumab. The sequencing used peripheral blood, collected from a patient treated with radiotherapy plus ipilimumab. V usage is TRBV19 and J usage is TRBJ1-5; D unclear. Here the CDR3 reads CASSIGENQPQHF. DNA for the CDR3: TGTGCCAGTAGTATAGGGGAAAATCAGCCCCAGCATTTT.